Following are 4 T cell receptor beta chains from one sample sequenced in a study of T-cell reconstitution after alpha-beta-depleted transplantation in children. The library targeted TCRbeta and was prepared with unique molecular identifiers. TCRdb processed the PCR reads anew with MiXCR; each CDR3 protein has one entry. In the table there are 330,000 or so distinct CDR3 sequences, 10% of which are singletons. This sample comprised PBMCs from the stem cell graft donor, obtained from the stem cell graft. The receptors here all came from a human donor who donated a stem cell graft to a child with acute lymphoblastic leukemia.

This clonotype has only a few counts. At one end, the junction sequence differs from germline, possibly due to a read error. The chain is built from TRBV7-7 and TRBJ2-7; 7 nucleotides agree with TRBD2. The CDR3 sequence is 14 residues long. In germline, CDR1 is SSHAT, CDR2 FNYEAQ (reference sequence). CDR3 DNA sequence: TGTGCTAGCATCCAGGGAGGGTTACACTACGAGCAGTACTTC. Translation: CASIQGGLHYEQYF.

V and J are TRBV7-2 and TRBJ1-5; D is possibly TRBD1 (5 bases). From germline, CDR1 is SGHTA and CDR2 FQGNSA. Trimming shortened V by 3 bases and J by 7 bases, and 13 bases separated the two germline ends. The CDR3 runs 14 residues. The CDR3: CASSLDGAPQPQHF. CDR3 sequence (DNA): TGTGCCAGCAGCTTGGACGGGGCCCCCCAGCCCCAGCATTTT.

The chain links TRBV25-1 to TRBJ2-5, with 10 bases aligning to TRBD2. CDR1 and CDR2 from the germline V gene are MGHDK and SYGVNS. V trimming: 4 bases; J trimming: 7 bases; junction bases outside the gene matches: 9. The CDR3 covers 15 residues. The CDR3 protein is CASSGGTSAVGTQYF. The CDR3 DNA sequence: TGTGCCAGCAGTGGGGGGACTAGCGCAGTTGGGACCCAGTACTTC.

This clonotype has more than one count but fewer than ten. J is TRBJ2-5 and V is TRBV6-1; perhaps TRBD2 as D (6 bases). CDR1 and CDR2 (germline): MNHNS, SASEGT. The CDR3 spans 16 residues. V was cut by 5 bases and J by 5 bases, with 21 bases left in between. CDR3 amino acids: CASSQGDPAGGETQYF. The CDR3 nucleotides read TGTGCCAGCAGTCAAGGAGACCCAGCAGGAGGGGAGACCCAGTACTTC.